This TCR beta chain was sequenced in a study of shared clonotypes between healthy human individuals. Trimming pared 4 bases from V and 4 bases from J, leaving 11 bases between. CDR3 length equals 14 residues. The germline V gene encodes CDR1 LGHNT and CDR2 FRNRAP. Method: immunoSEQ multiplex PCR; TCRdb's copy keeps in-frame clones and lacks some. The sample consists of roughly 2.1 million clones, more than 85% of them appearing once. Naive CD8 cells lacked CD45RO, underwent positive selection for CCR7 and left out terminally differentiated effector memory CD45RA+ cells. The table lists this clone with a count of one. The antigen is undetermined. Overall study findings and caveats: Generation of non-shared clonotypes was less probable than generation of clonotypes shared by all four donors.

The chain employs TRBV12-5 and TRBJ2-1, with D unresolved. The sequence was collected from a man aged 18 to 29 in good health. Some clones in this sample may be carry-over from other donors' samples. The sample was naive CD8+ T cells from PBMCs. CDR3 nucleotides: TGTGCTAGTGGTTCCCCTGACGGATACAATGAGCAGTTCTTC. This sequence encodes CASGSPDGYNEQFF. The whole variable domain, filled in from reference TRBV12-5 and TRBJ2-1, reads DARVTQTPRHKVTEMGQEVTMRCQPILGHNTVFWYRQTMMQGLELLAYFRNRAPLDDSGMPKDRFSAEMPDATLATLKIQPSEPRDSAVYFCASGSPDGYNEQFFGPGTRLTVL.